These T cell receptor beta chains were read from a single sample in a study of cytomegalovirus exposure and HLA in healthy donors. This table comes from immunoSEQ multiplex PCR, and its TCRdb copy is limited to in-frame clones, with some not included. This sample has approximately 140,000 clones, with roughly 79% found just once. The material sequenced was PBMCs. These receptors came from a woman between 40 and 50 years old in good health and CMV-seronegative. The CDR3 runs from the conserved cysteine through the conserved F or W. D genes are given only for firm matches. Size is stated for part of the rows, as once, few or many counts, or as a class when the clone is expanded.

J gene: TRBJ2-7; V gene: TRBV7-9; D gene: NA; clone size: NA; CDR3 protein: CASSPDVVAGYYEQYF; CDR3 DNA: TGTGCCAGCAGCCCAGATGTTGTGGCAGGGTACTACGAGCAGTACTTC
J gene: TRBJ2-7; V gene: TRBV5-1; D gene: TRBD1; clone size: NA; CDR3 protein: CASSSLQGAGEQYF; CDR3 DNA: TGCGCCAGCAGCTCTTTACAGGGGGCTGGAGAGCAGTACTTC
J gene: TRBJ1-5; V gene: TRBV6-5; D gene: NA; clone size: NA; CDR3 protein: CASRRGNYNQPQHF; CDR3 DNA: TGTGCCAGCCGGAGGGGCAACTACAATCAGCCCCAGCATTTT
J gene: TRBJ1-3; V gene: TRBV5-1; D gene: TRBD1; clone size: few; CDR3 protein: CASSHGQGTGSGNTIYF; CDR3 DNA: TGCGCCAGCAGCCACGGACAGGGAACGGGCTCTGGAAACACCATATATTTT
J gene: TRBJ1-1; V gene: TRBV7-8; D gene: NA; clone size: NA; CDR3 protein: CASSYGQTPWGFF; CDR3 DNA: TGTGCCAGCAGCTACGGACAAACTCCCTGGGGTTTCTTT
J gene: TRBJ1-5; V gene: TRBV9; D gene: TRBD1; clone size: NA; CDR3 protein: CASSEGQGWSNQPQHF; CDR3 DNA: TGTGCCAGCAGCGAGGGACAGGGATGGAGCAATCAGCCCCAGCATTTT
J gene: TRBJ1-4; V gene: TRBV5-6; D gene: TRBD1; clone size: once; CDR3 protein: CASIDRASEKLFF; CDR3 DNA: TGTGCCAGCATTGACAGGGCCTCGGAAAAACTGTTTTTT
J gene: TRBJ1-1; V gene: TRBV19; D gene: TRBD1; clone size: NA; CDR3 protein: CASSLRQGTEAFF; CDR3 DNA: TGTGCCAGTAGTCTGCGACAGGGCACTGAAGCTTTCTTT
J gene: TRBJ2-3; V gene: TRBV30; D gene: NA; clone size: NA; CDR3 protein: CAWVLADTQYF; CDR3 DNA: TGTGCCTGGGTCCTAGCAGATACGCAGTATTTT
J gene: TRBJ2-7; V gene: TRBV7-8; D gene: TRBD1; clone size: NA; CDR3 protein: CASSFWTGSSYEQYF; CDR3 DNA: TGTGCCAGCAGCTTCTGGACAGGGAGCTCCTACGAGCAGTACTTC
J gene: TRBJ2-1; V gene: TRBV7-3; D gene: NA; clone size: NA; CDR3 protein: CASSPGSGSSYNEQFF; CDR3 DNA: TGTGCCAGCAGCCCAGGCAGCGGTAGCTCCTACAATGAGCAGTTCTTC
J gene: TRBJ2-4; V gene: TRBV5-5; D gene: NA; clone size: NA; CDR3 protein: CASSRLDLENIQYF; CDR3 DNA: TGTGCCAGCAGCCGACTCGATTTGGAAAACATTCAGTACTTC
J gene: TRBJ2-2; V gene: TRBV4-1; D gene: TRBD2; clone size: NA; CDR3 protein: CASSLSGGLVGTGELFF; CDR3 DNA: TGCGCCAGCAGCCTCAGCGGGGGACTAGTCGGGACCGGGGAGCTGTTTTTT
J gene: TRBJ2-5; V gene: TRBV6-5; D gene: NA; clone size: NA; CDR3 protein: CASRRQVVEETQYF; CDR3 DNA: TGTGCCAGCAGGAGACAGGTCGTGGAGGAGACCCAGTACTTC
J gene: TRBJ2-2; V gene: TRBV27; D gene: NA; clone size: NA; CDR3 protein: CASSVGVGGDANTGELFF; CDR3 DNA: TGTGCCAGCAGTGTCGGGGTGGGCGGGGACGCGAACACCGGGGAGCTGTTTTTT
J gene: TRBJ2-3; V gene: TRBV9; D gene: NA; clone size: NA; CDR3 protein: CASSVSESLRGTQYF; CDR3 DNA: TGTGCCAGCAGCGTATCCGAGTCCCTCCGGGGTACGCAGTATTTT
J gene: TRBJ2-7; V gene: TRBV21-1; D gene: NA; clone size: few; CDR3 protein: CASSNPTSGGLYEQYF; CDR3 DNA: TGTGCCAGCAGCAACCCGACTAGCGGGGGGCTCTACGAGCAGTACTTC
J gene: TRBJ2-7; V gene: TRBV11-2; D gene: TRBD2; clone size: NA; CDR3 protein: CASQLGGLAGYYSYEQYF; CDR3 DNA: TGTGCCAGCCAGCTTGGGGGACTAGCGGGGTATTACTCCTACGAGCAGTACTTC